This T cell receptor (beta chain) was found in a study of T cell responses to AZD1222 COVID-19 vaccine. Only in-frame clones appear in the TCRdb table, and some are missing; sequencing was by immunoSEQ multiplex PCR. The sample records about 190,000 clones, approximately 91% being singletons. Turning to this clone: What it recognizes is unknown.

The CDR3 runs to 17 residues. With 2 bases clipped from V and 0 bases from J, the junction kept 6 bases outside the gene matches. Per germline, CDR1 MNHNS and CDR2 SASEGT. General study results and limits: Vaccine-associated CD4 TCRs ranged over spike, dominating at 160-218 and 743-854. Vaccination with two AZD1222 doses was followed by a rise in Spike-specific TCR breadth and depth. The donor cohort was predominantly white British with a female majority, and clonal diversity may have been underestimated.

The rearrangement uses TRBV6-1 and TRBJ2-1; 8 bases line up with TRBD1. The origin of this receptor is an adult in good health. The sample here was peripheral blood, taken on day 0 of AZD1222 vaccination. DNA of the CDR3: TGTGCCAGCAGTGAATTCAGGACAGGGCTCTCCTACAATGAGCAGTTCTTC. Translating gives CASSEFRTGLSYNEQFF.